This T cell receptor beta chain is from a study of blood T cell repertoires in COVID-19. Whole-study context: The United States, Italy and Spain were the sources of the acute and convalescent COVID-19 samples. Nucleic acid was either cDNA or gDNA, and it came from T cells, B-cell-depleted T cells, or PBMCs.

Clinical histories supplied by participants themselves formed the basis of cohort assignment. Germline V gives CDR1 LNHDA, CDR2 SQIVND (reference sequence). The CDR3 spans 15 residues. V was cut by 7 bases and J by 0 bases, with 15 bases left in between. Source study methods: Amplifying reference gene primers gave estimates of nucleated cell counts. Generated by immunoSEQ multiplex PCR, the TCRdb table keeps only in-frame clones and is missing some. The DNA gave D and trimming, while V, J and clone size come from that table. The profile covers about 230,000 clones, with around 89% appearing a single time and roughly 2.4% taken by the ten largest.

This sequence was found in a woman aged 40-49 years with acute COVID-19. This sequence joins TRBV19 and TRBJ1-2; D gene ambiguous. The sequenced sample consisted of PBMCs or T cells enriched from blood (not recorded which). CDR3 sequence: CASTPSTLANYGYTF. The CDR3 DNA reads TGTGCCAGTACCCCATCTACCCTTGCTAACTATGGCTACACCTTC.